The rows below give T cell receptor beta chains drawn from one sample of a study of T cells in localized non-small cell lung cancer. Method: immunoSEQ multiplex PCR; TCRdb's copy keeps in-frame clones and lacks some. The sample consists of over 1,500 clones, about 25% of them appearing once. Sample: normal lung tissue next to the tumor, taken before any cancer treatment. The receptors come from a male donor older than 55 with stage I lung adenocarcinoma. The CDR3 runs from the conserved cysteine through the conserved F or W. D genes are given only for firm matches. Rows give clone size only sometimes, using once, few, many, or a class for an expanded clone.

>few|TRBV4-1|TRBJ1-2|NA
CASSHGAQANYGYTF
TGCGCCAGCAGCCACGGAGCGCAGGCTAACTATGGCTACACCTTC
>NA|TRBV28|TRBJ2-5|NA
CASSLEAGAGEETQYF
TGTGCCAGCAGCCTTGAGGCGGGGGCCGGCGAAGAGACCCAGTACTTC
>NA|TRBV11-3|TRBJ2-7|NA
CASSLIAGMGEQYF
TGTGCCAGCAGCTTAATAGCAGGGATGGGCGAGCAGTACTTC
>few|TRBV2|TRBJ2-6|NA
CASSADISGANVLTF
TGTGCCAGCAGCGCCGACATCTCTGGGGCCAACGTCCTGACTTTC
>NA|TRBV9|TRBJ2-1|TRBD2
CASSVGAGSSYNEQFF
TGTGCCAGCAGCGTTGGAGCGGGGAGCTCCTACAATGAGCAGTTCTTC
>few|TRBV6-8|TRBJ2-3|TRBD2
CASRLSGASTDTQYF
TGTGCCAGCAGGCTTAGCGGGGCAAGCACAGATACGCAGTATTTT
>few|TRBV6-8|TRBJ1-3|TRBD1
CASSARQGASGNTIYF
TGTGCCAGCAGTGCCCGACAGGGGGCTTCGGGAAACACCATATATTTT
>NA|TRBV29-1|TRBJ1-2|NA
CSVDTGTYGYTF
TGCAGCGTTGATACAGGGACCTATGGCTACACCTTC
>few|TRBV2|TRBJ2-7|TRBD1
CASSPWTGGGYEQYF
TGTGCCAGCAGCCCATGGACAGGGGGGGGCTACGAGCAGTACTTC
>NA|TRBV11-3|TRBJ2-5|NA
CASSLDGTKQETQYF
TGTGCCAGCAGCTTAGATGGGACAAAGCAAGAGACCCAGTACTTC
>NA|TRBV25-1|TRBJ2-1|NA
CASSEYSGGNEQFF
TGTGCCAGCAGTGAATATTCGGGCGGGAATGAGCAGTTCTTC
>NA|TRBV5-1|TRBJ1-6|TRBD1
CASSLGTGRASPLHF
TGCGCCAGCAGCTTGGGGACAGGGAGGGCTTCACCCCTCCACTTT
>medium-sized|TRBV6-8|TRBJ1-1|TRBD1
CASRFGQAEGEAFF
TGTGCCAGCAGGTTTGGACAGGCTGAGGGGGAAGCTTTCTTT
>NA|TRBV9|TRBJ2-7|NA
CASRGQGGGLFSYEQYF
TGTGCCAGCCGTGGACAGGGAGGGGGTTTGTTCTCCTACGAGCAGTACTTC
>NA|TRBV2|TRBJ2-7|TRBD1
CASSQGQGSSYEQYF
TGTGCCAGCTCCCAGGGACAGGGGAGCTCCTACGAGCAGTACTTC
>NA|TRBV30|TRBJ2-3|TRBD1
CAWSLSRGQADTQYF
TGTGCCTGGAGTCTCTCCAGGGGGCAAGCAGATACGCAGTATTTT
>few|TRBV6-8|TRBJ1-3|TRBD1
CASSVQDREGHTIYF
TGTGCCAGCAGTGTCCAGGACAGGGAAGGACACACCATATATTTT
>medium-sized|TRBV7-2|TRBJ1-2|NA
CASSFRRNYGYTF
TGTGCCAGCAGCTTTAGACGGAACTATGGCTACACCTTC
>NA|TRBV11-3|TRBJ2-1|TRBD1
CASSPPRQGGNEQFF
TGTGCCAGCAGCCCGCCTAGACAGGGTGGCAATGAGCAGTTCTTC
>NA|TRBV29-1|TRBJ2-3|NA
CSVGGFGSYTQYF
TGCAGCGTTGGGGGGTTCGGCAGCTATACGCAGTATTTT
>medium-sized|TRBV11-3|TRBJ2-7|TRBD1
CASSLGKPGQPNYEQYF
TGTGCCAGCAGCTTAGGGAAGCCGGGACAGCCAAACTACGAGCAGTACTTC
>large|TRBV18|TRBJ1-6|NA
CASSPSGATNSPLHF
TGTGCCAGCTCACCGTCGGGAGCAACCAATTCACCCCTCCACTTT
>few|TRBV12-5|TRBJ1-1|TRBD1
CASGLGQGAGSTEAFF
TGTGCTAGTGGTTTAGGACAGGGGGCAGGAAGTACTGAAGCTTTCTTT
>NA|TRBV6-8|TRBJ2-2|NA
CAISERGTNTGELFF
TGTGCCATCAGCGAGCGAGGGACGAACACCGGGGAGCTGTTTTTT
>few|TRBV30|TRBJ1-1|NA
CAFHRPGWTEAFF
TGTGCCTTTCATCGACCCGGGTGGACTGAAGCTTTCTTT
>NA|TRBV14|TRBJ1-2|NA
CASSLWDDGYGYTF
TGTGCCAGCAGCCTTTGGGACGACGGCTACGGCTACACCTTC
>NA|TRBV2|TRBJ1-2|NA
CASREGGYGYTF
TGTGCCAGCAGAGAAGGAGGGTATGGCTACACCTTC
>NA|TRBV11-3|TRBJ2-3|NA
CASSLGLGTDTQYF
TGTGCCAGCAGCTTGGGGCTCGGCACAGATACGCAGTATTTT
>few|TRBV6-8|TRBJ2-3|NA
CASRAGQEIPDTQYF
TGTGCCAGCAGAGCGGGACAGGAAATCCCCGATACGCAGTATTTT
>NA|TRBV19|TRBJ1-5|NA
CASSINVAGDRDQPQHF
TGTGCCAGTAGTATAAACGTCGCGGGAGATAGGGATCAGCCCCAGCATTTT
>medium-sized|TRBV9|TRBJ2-3|TRBD1
CASSGEQGATDTQYF
TGTGCCAGCAGTGGGGAACAGGGGGCCACAGATACGCAGTATTTT
>NA|TRBV5-1|TRBJ2-7|TRBD1
CASSFTTGYGYEQYF
TGCGCCAGCAGCTTTACGACAGGGTATGGGTACGAGCAGTACTTC
>NA|TRBV28|TRBJ1-6|NA
CASSLGGDNSPLHF
TGTGCCAGCAGTCTAGGGGGGGACAATTCACCCCTCCACTTT
>few|TRBV7-8|TRBJ1-2|TRBD1
CASSSTGQDGYTF
TGTGCCAGCAGCTCCACTGGACAGGATGGCTACACCTTC
>few|TRBV6-8|TRBJ1-5|NA
CASSLGYNQPQHF
TGTGCCAGCAGTTTGGGTTATAATCAGCCCCAGCATTTT
>NA|TRBV5-1|TRBJ2-6|NA
CASSLGKDLSSGANVLTF
TGCGCCAGCAGCCTGGGGAAGGATCTCTCCTCTGGGGCCAACGTCCTGACTTTC
>NA|TRBV6-8|TRBJ1-6|NA
CATRGAVDNSPLHF
TGTGCCACCCGGGGGGCAGTAGATAATTCACCCCTCCACTTT
>few|TRBV19|TRBJ1-5|NA
CASSIRLIGDQPQHF
TGTGCCAGTAGTATACGCCTGATAGGGGATCAGCCCCAGCATTTT
>NA|TRBV6-8|TRBJ2-4|NA
CASSPPGLNIQYF
TGTGCCAGCAGTCCCCCGGGATTAAACATTCAGTACTTC
>few|TRBV11-3|TRBJ2-1|TRBD1
CASSSGDRGGNEQFF
TGTGCCAGCAGCTCTGGGGACAGGGGAGGCAATGAGCAGTTCTTC
>few|TRBV7-2|TRBJ1-4|TRBD1
CASSLLTGGSYATNEKLFF
TGTGCCAGCAGCTTGTTGACAGGGGGTTCATATGCAACTAATGAAAAACTGTTTTTT
>medium-sized|TRBV6-8|TRBJ1-5|NA
CASRDMGASQPQHF
TGTGCCAGCAGAGATATGGGGGCGTCCCAGCCCCAGCATTTT
>large|TRBV18|TRBJ1-1|NA
CASSPQGSDSTEAFF
TGTGCCAGCTCACCACAGGGGTCTGATAGCACTGAAGCTTTCTTT
>NA|TRBV9|TRBJ2-2|TRBD1
CASSFQGDTGELFF
TGTGCCAGCAGTTTTCAGGGGGACACCGGGGAGCTGTTTTTT
>NA|TRBV7-1|TRBJ2-2|NA
CASSLIGRTGELFF
TGTGCCAGCAGCCTCATCGGACGTACCGGGGAGCTGTTTTTT